These 21 T cell receptor beta chains came from one sample sequenced in a study of CD8+ T cells in alopecia areata. Following extraction, RNA underwent reverse transcription to cDNA, which served as the sequencing template. TCRdb's table, derived via immunoSEQ multiplex PCR, lists solely in-frame clones and lacks some. In total the sample includes about 120,000 clones, none of them seen once. The sample consisted of lesional skin. The receptors here all came from a C3H/HeJ mouse with alopecia areata. The mouse line has the MHC haplotype H2-k.

This clone has only a few counts. Mouse gene names and germline throughout. With the read ending 4 residues before the CDR3 end, the germline J gene is used to fill in that end. This sequence joins TRBV1 and TRBJ2-4; TRBD1 is a possible D gene (6 bases). Germline V gene data show CDR1 as NSQYPW and CDR2 as LRSPGD (reference sequence). Deletions cut 4 bases from V and 1 base from J, with 18 bases between. This CDR3 is built from 17 residues. The DNA read from the CDR3 is TGCACCTGCAGTGGGAGGGGGTGGGTTCTGTGTCAAAAC. Translation gives CTCSGRGWVLCQN. The CDR3 in its entirety is CTCSGRGWVLCQNTLYF.

This clone came up a few times. Each gene name is a mouse one. The CDR3 extends 4 residues past the end of the read, so its final part is completed from the germline J gene. The V call is TRBV19, the J call TRBJ1-4, with 10 nucleotides matching TRBD1. The CDR3 extends over 15 amino acids. CDR1 and CDR2 from the germline V gene are FNHDT and SITEND (reference sequence). CDR3 DNA, as far as it was read: TGTGCCAGCAGTATGAGGGGGACAGGGGTCGAA. As protein: CASSMRGTGVE. In full, the CDR3 is CASSMRGTGVERLFF.

This clone was detected a few times. All gene names here are mouse names. The DNA read from the CDR3 is TGTGCCAGCAGTATAGCGGGTGGGGGCTCCTAT. Translated: CASSIAGGGSY. The complete CDR3 protein is CASSIAGGGSYEQYF. The chain links TRBV19 to TRBJ2-7; TRBD2 might be the D (6 bases). Read sequence stops 4 residues before the CDR3 end, and the germline J gene provides the missing end. The V end was cut by 0 bases, the J end by 0 bases, with 10 bases between. Germline V gene lookup returns CDR1 FNHDT and CDR2 SITEND (reference sequence). The length of the CDR3 is 15 residues.

Notes on this clone: The germline and genes are mouse ones. The read stops 4 residues short of the end of the CDR3; the missing end is completed from the germline J gene. The chain is built from TRBV19 and TRBJ2-1; TRBD1 aligns across 8 bases. The germline V gene encodes CDR1 FNHDT and CDR2 SITEND (reference sequence). The CDR3 consists of 13 residues. The ends lost 7 bases at V and 5 bases at J; junction bases unmatched: 5. The CDR3 spells CASADRVDAEQFF. Incomplete CDR3 DNA: TGTGCCAGCGCGGACAGGGTGGATGCT. The whole variable domain, filled in from reference TRBV19 and TRBJ2-1, reads GGIITQTPKFLIGQEGQKLTLKCQQNFNHDTMYWYRQDSGKGLRLIYYSITENDLQKGDLSEGYDASREKKSSFSLTVTSAQKNEMAVFLCASADRVDAEQFFGPGTRLTVL.

This clone was observed a few times. DNA and listed protein disagree at residue 13, so the protein shown here was translated from the DNA. Germline and genes: mouse. The missing CDR3 end, 3 residues past where the read stops, is filled in from the germline J gene. The chain has TRBV13-3 and TRBJ1-3; a possible D gene is TRBD1 (5 bases). The CDR3 runs 16 residues. Per germline, CDR1 NNHDY and CDR2 SYVADS. V lost 2 bases and J 0 bases, leaving 12 bases between the germline ends. CDR3 sequence reads: CASSEDDRNSGNTLYF. The covered CDR3 bases are TGTGCCAGCAGTGAGGACGACAGAAATTCTGGAAATACG.

As for this clone: The database protein in TCRdb disagrees with the DNA translation at residue 13; the sequence shown here was translated from the DNA. Mouse names are used for the genes. The CDR3 is cut off 3 residues early in the read; its end comes from the germline J gene. This sequence joins TRBV1 and TRBJ1-3, with 8 bases aligning to TRBD1. This CDR3 comprises 16 residues. J was trimmed by 0 bases and V by 3 bases; bases with no gene match: 4. The germline gives CDR1 NSQYPW, CDR2 LRSPGD (reference sequence). The CDR3 bases that were read are TGCACCTGCAGTGCGCAGGGGGCCCTTTCTGGAAATACG. The encoded protein is CTCSAQGALSGNT. In full, the CDR3 is CTCSAQGALSGNTLYF.

With respect to this clone: The gene symbols are mouse symbols. The sequenced part of the CDR3 DNA is TGTGCCAGCGGTGCAACTGGGGGCAGTCAAAAC. Translated, it gives CASGATGGSQN. The whole CDR3 sequence is CASGATGGSQNTLYF. The chain couples TRBV13-2 to TRBJ2-4; 8 bases match TRBD2. The read ends 4 residues shy of where the CDR3 ends; the end is completed using the germline J gene. Germline loops: CDR1 NNHNN, CDR2 SYGAGS (reference sequence). J gave up 0 bases and V 3 bases, and 3 bases lay outside the gene matches. There are 15 residues in the CDR3.

This clone was seen more than once but under ten times. Mouse germline and gene names are used. The CDR3 extends 4 residues past the end of the read, so its final part is completed from the germline J gene. The chain uses TRBV19 and TRBJ2-2; D possibly corresponds to TRBD1 (5 bases). Germline CDR1 FNHDT, CDR2 SITEND (reference sequence). There are 14 residues in the CDR3. Trimming shortened V by 5 bases and J by 3 bases, and 11 bases separated the two germline ends. The CDR3: CASRPGRDTGQLYF. CDR3 bases read: TGTGCCAGCAGGCCAGGGAGAGACACCGGG.

This clone was seen many times. The gene names given are mouse names. Read data end 4 residues before the CDR3 end; the end is taken from the germline J gene. V is TRBV13-3 and J is TRBJ2-3, with D perhaps matching TRBD2 (6 bases). CDR3 length equals 15 residues. V lost 5 bases, J lost 3 bases, and 16 bases lay in between. Germline V gene lookup returns CDR1 NNHDY and CDR2 SYVADS. The CDR3 DNA, read in part, is TGTGCCAGCAGCCCCCGACTGGTAGGCGCAGAA. Its translation: CASSPRLVGAE. The whole CDR3 protein is CASSPRLVGAETLYF.

There are many counts of this clone. Germline and genes: mouse. The missing CDR3 end, 4 residues past where the read stops, is filled in from the germline J gene. The gene calls are TRBV13-3 and TRBJ2-7, with 8 positions matching TRBD1. The germline CDR1 and CDR2 sequences are NNHDY and SYVADS. This CDR3 contains 13 residues. The DNA read from the CDR3 is TGTGCCAGCAGTGGACGGGACAGGTAT. Its translation: CASSGRDRY. The CDR3 reads in full as CASSGRDRYEQYF.

This clone turned up a few times. The germline and genes are mouse ones. The CDR3 end falls 4 residues outside the read, so it is completed with the germline J gene. Different DNA sequences within this sample yield the same CDR3. V gene TRBV13-3 combines with J gene TRBJ2-5, with 10 bases aligning to TRBD2. The germline V gene encodes CDR1 NNHDY and CDR2 SYVADS. Trimming at V came to 4 bases and at J to 0 bases, leaving 5 bases not matched to a gene. CDR3 length equals 16 residues. The CDR3 loop reads CASSRDWGLNQDTQYF. CDR3 DNA, as far as it was read: TGTGCCAGCAGTCGGGACTGGGGACTTAACCAAGAC.

A note on this clone: The genes and germline here are from mouse. The read halts 4 residues ahead of the CDR3 end, with the missing end drawn from the germline J gene. The V and J genes are TRBV13-3 and TRBJ2-7, with D perhaps matching TRBD1 (5 bases). This CDR3 region has 15 residues. CDR1 and CDR2 (germline): NNHDY, SYVADS. V dropped 1 base and J dropped 0 bases, with 11 bases sitting between them. The CDR3 bases that were read are TGTGCCAGCAGTGATTTCCCAGGGAGCTCCTAT. It yields the protein CASSDFPGSSY. The full-length CDR3 reads as CASSDFPGSSYEQYF.

The table lists this clone with a few counts. Gene names and germline refer to mouse. The read falls 4 residues short of the CDR3 end, and the missing part is taken from the germline J gene. This chain connects TRBV13-1 to TRBJ2-3; D remains unclear. Germline V gene sequence: CDR1 NSHNY, CDR2 SYGAGN. Trimming took off 0 bases at V and 1 base at J, with 6 bases between the two ends. This CDR3 contains 14 residues. Partial CDR3 DNA: TGTGCCAGCAGTGATGCAGCCGGTGCAGAA. Translating gives CASSDAAGAE. The entire CDR3 reads CASSDAAGAETLYF.

This clone has more than one count but fewer than ten. Gene names refer to mouse genes. Sequencing ends 4 residues short of the CDR3 end; the germline J gene provides the rest. The chain has TRBV13-3 and TRBJ2-7, with 10 bases that match TRBD2. The junction had 4 bases not matched to a gene; V was cut back by 4 bases and J by 0 bases. Germline V CDR1 and CDR2: NNHDY, SYVADS. The CDR3 spans 15 residues. CDR3 region: CASSSGLGSSYEQYF. The sequenced part of the CDR3 DNA is TGTGCCAGCAGTTCGGGACTGGGGTCCTCCTAT.

This clone occurred a few times. These gene names are mouse names. The read falls 4 residues short of the CDR3 end, and the missing part is taken from the germline J gene. V and J are TRBV29 and TRBJ2-3; 11 bases are a match to TRBD2. V dropped 3 bases and J dropped 1; count of bases not matched to a gene: 3. CDR3 length: 16 amino acids. Germline CDR1 is MSHET and CDR2 is SYDVDS. The CDR3 here is CASSFSTGGGAETLYF. The CDR3 DNA, read in part, is TGTGCTAGCAGTTTTTCGACTGGGGGGGGTGCAGAA.

This clone appeared a few times. Gene labels here are mouse ones. The read comes to an end 4 residues before the CDR3 does, leaving the germline J gene to fill in the end. At the DNA level, this CDR3 is encoded by other sequences in the same sample as well. The chain is built from TRBV13-3 and TRBJ2-4; 7 positions agree with TRBD2. After removal of 1 base from V and 0 bases from J, the junction contained 5 bases not matched to a gene. The CDR3 sequence is 16 residues long. Germline CDR1 NNHDY, CDR2 SYVADS. The CDR3 bases that were read are TGTGCCAGCAGTGATTTGGGGGGTGCTAGTCAAAAC. This codes for CASSDLGGASQN. Given in full, the CDR3 is CASSDLGGASQNTLYF. The whole variable domain, remainder taken from reference TRBV13-3 and TRBJ2-4, is EAAVTQSPRSKVAVTGGKVTLSCHQTNNHDYMYWYRQDTGHGLRLIHYSYVADSTEKGDIPDGYKASRPSQENFSLILELASLSQTAVYFCASSDLGGASQNTLYFGAGTRLSVL.

This clone has at least ten counts. Gene names follow the mouse nomenclature. The CDR3 extends 4 residues past the end of the read, so its final part is completed from the germline J gene. The genes are TRBV13-3 and TRBJ1-2; no clear D. The germline gives CDR1 NNHDY, CDR2 SYVADS. The CDR3 contains 13 residues. Trimming took 6 bases from V and 1 from J, leaving 10 bases between them. The sequenced CDR3 bases are TGTGCCAGCACCCCGACAAAAAACTCC. It yields the protein CASTPTKNS. The entire CDR3 protein is CASTPTKNSDYTF.

A few counts support this clone. Genes and germline come from the mouse. Sequencing ends 4 residues short of the CDR3 end; the germline J gene provides the rest. The chain is built from TRBV19 and TRBJ2-7, with TRBD1 matching 7 bases. J was trimmed by 0 bases and V by 4 bases; bases with no gene match: 4. The CDR3 consists of 14 residues. Germline V gene sequence: CDR1 FNHDT, CDR2 SITEND (reference sequence). CDR3 sequence: CASSSGGSSYEQYF. CDR3 bases read: TGTGCCAGCAGTTCAGGGGGAAGCTCCTAT.

In its sample, this clone was seen many times. These gene names are mouse names. The read ends 4 residues early relative to the CDR3; the germline J gene fills the gap. V and J are TRBV13-2 and TRBJ2-7, with 10 positions matching TRBD2. The CDR3 runs to 12 residues. Germline V lookup: CDR1 NNHNN, CDR2 SYGAGS (reference sequence). The CDR3 protein is CASGTGGYEQYF. The part of the CDR3 DNA that was read is TGTGCCAGCGGGACTGGGGGGTAT.

This clone came up a few times. Gene labels here are mouse ones. The CDR3 goes on 4 residues after the read ends, and that part is filled in from the germline J gene. The rearrangement joins TRBV19 to TRBJ1-2; D gene unclear. This CDR3 spans 12 amino acids. CDR1 is FNHDT, CDR2 SITEND, per germline (reference sequence). Trimming pared 4 bases from V and 3 bases from J, leaving 7 bases between. This CDR3 is CASSSQHSDYTF. CDR3 bases read: TGTGCCAGCAGTTCACAACACTCC.

This clone was detected a few times. The germline and genes are mouse ones. The read ends 4 residues before the CDR3 terminus; that terminus is restored from the germline J gene. The chain carries TRBV13-3 and TRBJ2-2, with 8 bases identical to TRBD1. The germline gives CDR1 NNHDY, CDR2 SYVADS. V lost 5 bases to trimming and J lost 0 bases; unmatched junction nucleotides: 6. This CDR3 is 16 amino acids long. CDR3 DNA (partial): TGTGCCAGCAGCCCTGGACAGGGCCCAAACACCGGG. Protein sequence: CASSPGQGPNTG. The complete CDR3 reads CASSPGQGPNTGQLYF. The entire variable domain, with the rest obtained from reference TRBV13-3 and TRBJ2-2, is as follows: EAAVTQSPRSKVAVTGGKVTLSCHQTNNHDYMYWYRQDTGHGLRLIHYSYVADSTEKGDIPDGYKASRPSQENFSLILELASLSQTAVYFCASSPGQGPNTGQLYFGEGSKLTVL.